This T cell receptor beta chain was profiled in a study of shared clonotypes between healthy human individuals. At the level of the study: Three plates each covered CD4 naive and memory; CD8 naive two, CD8 memory one.

This clone was seen more than once but under ten times. The investigators split CD4+ cells into a CD45RA+ naive subset and a CD45RA-negative memory subset. Measured with immunoSEQ multiplex PCR; TCRdb has only the in-frame clones, and not every one. The sample includes about 980,000 clones, approximately 80% of them seen just once. The CDR3 runs to 15 residues. V shed 1 base and J 6 bases; nucleotides not matched to a gene: 6. Germline CDR1 MDHEN, CDR2 SYDVKM. The receptor was isolated from a man between 18 and 29 years old in good health. V gene TRBV28 combines with J gene TRBJ1-1, with 9 bases matching TRBD1. The sequencing input was memory CD4+ T cells sorted from blood. Subset noted: CD45RA-negative fraction. CDR3 nucleotide sequence: TGTGCCAGCAGTTTATACCACAGGGGGCAGGCTGAAGCTTTCTTT. Its protein product is CASSLYHRGQAEAFF.